This TCR beta chain was observed in a study of T cell responses to AZD1222 COVID-19 vaccine. As for the study in general: Pooled in the analysis were second doses at about 4 or about 12 weeks. General study findings and limits: Targeting of unmutated variant regions was reportedly seen in nearly half of spike-specific TCRs. Two AZD1222 doses significantly raised spike-specific TCR breadth and depth over controls. Scientists sampled the repertoires only once the peak T cell response had passed.

Details on this clone: What it recognizes is unknown.

The CDR3 has 16 amino acids. Germline CDR1 and CDR2: SGHDN and FVKESK. Trimming took 3 bases from V and 0 from J, leaving 14 bases between them. The assay was immunoSEQ multiplex PCR, and TCRdb's table has in-frame clones only and misses some. The sample shows 90,000 to 150,000 clones, approximately 84% of them seen only once. Sample: peripheral blood, taken on day 0 of AZD1222 vaccination. This chain joins TRBV14 and TRBJ2-5, with D perhaps matching TRBD1 or TRBD2 (7 bases each). The TCR was taken from an adult in good health. DNA of the CDR3: TGTGCCAGCAGCCATCGCGGGGGACAGTACCAAGAGACCCAGTACTTC. It translates to CASSHRGGQYQETQYF.